This T cell receptor beta chain was sequenced during a study of blood T cell repertoires in COVID-19. The assay was immunoSEQ multiplex PCR, and TCRdb's table has in-frame clones only and misses some. The sample holds about 140,000 clones, under 85% seen once. Germline CDR1 SGHAT, CDR2 FQNNGV. With 5 bases removed from V and 0 bases from J, the gap between germline ends came to 13 bases. This CDR3 is built from 15 residues. The V gene is TRBV11-2, the J gene TRBJ1-1; a weak D match, TRBD1 (5 bases). This TCR came from a woman aged 18-29 years who had been exposed to COVID-19. Specimen: PBMCs or T cells enriched from blood (not recorded which). CDR3 bases: TGTGCCAGCAGCCCACGACAGCCCATGAACACTGAAGCTTTCTTT. Translated: CASSPRQPMNTEAFF.